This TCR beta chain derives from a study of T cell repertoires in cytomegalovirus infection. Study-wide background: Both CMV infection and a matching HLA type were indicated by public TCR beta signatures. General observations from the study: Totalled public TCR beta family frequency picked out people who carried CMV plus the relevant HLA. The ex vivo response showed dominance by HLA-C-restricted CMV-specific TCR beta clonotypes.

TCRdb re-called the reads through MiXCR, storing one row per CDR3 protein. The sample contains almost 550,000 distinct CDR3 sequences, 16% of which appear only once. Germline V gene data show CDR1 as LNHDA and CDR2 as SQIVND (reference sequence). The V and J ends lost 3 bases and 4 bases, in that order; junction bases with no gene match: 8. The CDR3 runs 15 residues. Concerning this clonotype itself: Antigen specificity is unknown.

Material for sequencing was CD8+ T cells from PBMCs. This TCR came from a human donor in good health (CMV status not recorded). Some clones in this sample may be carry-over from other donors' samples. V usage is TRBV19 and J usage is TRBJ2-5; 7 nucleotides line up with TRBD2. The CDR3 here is CASSMGLAATETQYF. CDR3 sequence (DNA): TGTGCCAGTAGTATGGGGCTAGCGGCTACAGAGACCCAGTACTTC.